This T cell receptor beta chain is from a study of cytomegalovirus exposure and HLA in healthy donors. General study points: While the bulk of TCR sequences proved rare, some public TCRs turned up in many donors.

Germline V gives CDR1 SGHRS, CDR2 YFSETQ. After removal of 4 bases from V and 4 bases from J, the junction contained 8 bases not matched to a gene. The CDR3 covers 16 residues. Repertoires were generated with immunoSEQ multiplex PCR, while TCRdb's copy carries only in-frame clones and drops some. The sample includes 70,000 to 75,000 clones, 94% of them seen just once. Turning to this clone: Its antigen is unidentified.

The rearrangement joins TRBV5-1 to TRBJ2-3; 11 bases align to TRBD1. Source material: PBMCs. This TCR was sampled from a woman aged 18-30 years in good health and CMV-seronegative. The CDR3 DNA sequence: TGCGCCAGCAGCATTGTTGGACAGGGGGCTGCAGATACGCAGTATTTT. Its translation is CASSIVGQGAADTQYF.